This T cell receptor beta chain was recorded in a study of blood T cell repertoires in COVID-19. Across the whole study: Acute and convalescent COVID-19 samples came from the United States, Italy and Spain. The analysed material was cDNA or gDNA that came from T cells, B-cell-depleted T cells, or PBMCs.

Followed over time, Seattle patients had been enrolled while infection was active. V dropped 4 bases and J dropped 10; count of bases not matched to a gene: 8. Per germline, CDR1 MDHEN and CDR2 SYDVKM. CDR3 length equals 14 residues. Per the original methods: Quantification of nucleated cells was approximated via reference gene primer amplification. Measured with immunoSEQ multiplex PCR; TCRdb has only the in-frame clones, and not every one. That table furnishes V, J and clone size, whereas the DNA furnished D and trimming. The data contain around 80,000 clones, 75% to 90% of them seen just once; the ten biggest clones take up 9.5% to 15%.

The chain links TRBV28 to TRBJ2-1; 9 positions agree with TRBD2. Sequenced input: peripheral blood. The receptor was derived from a man in his fifties with COVID-19, enrolled during active disease. The CDR3 nucleotides read TGTGCCAGCAGTTCGGGACTAGCAATTGGCGAGCAGTTCTTC. Encoded protein: CASSSGLAIGEQFF.